One sample yielded the 30 T cell receptor beta chains listed below, sequenced in a study of glioma-infiltrating T cells after dendritic cell vaccination (dated by TCRdb to about 2016). The library relied on the immunoSEQ multiplex PCR assay. As stored in TCRdb, this immuneACCESS dataset retains in-frame rearrangements with V and J assigned. A fraction of the clones does not appear; measured against another copy, unresolved V genes explain less than half of the discrepancy, and the remainder lacks a known reason. The sample table records about 82,000 clones; over 85% of these occur just once. Of the sample, about 3.2% is held by the ten largest clones. The sequencing used blood, collected before dendritic cell vaccination. Receptors originate from a human donor with glioblastoma.

This chain joins TRBV7-2 and TRBJ2-1, with 10 bases fitting TRBD2. The V and J ends lost 0 bases and 8 bases, in that order; junction bases with no gene match: 4. The germline CDR1 and CDR2 sequences are SGHTA and FQGNSA. The CDR3 runs to 15 residues. This CDR3 is CASSLAAGGLDEQFF. The CDR3 coding sequence is TGTGCCAGCAGCTTAGCAGCGGGGGGGTTGGATGAGCAGTTCTTC. The full variable domain, completed using reference TRBV7-2 and TRBJ2-1, is GAGVSQSPSNKVTEKGKDVELRCDPISGHTALYWYRQSLGQGLEFLIYFQGNSAPDKSGLPSDRFSAERTGGSVSTLTIQRTQQEDSAVYLCASSLAAGGLDEQFFGPGTRLTVL.

V usage is TRBV10-2 and J usage is TRBJ2-3; TRBD2 matches at 7 bases. Per germline, CDR1 WSHSY and CDR2 SAAADI. With V trimmed by 7 bases and J by 1 base, 11 bases remained unmatched. The CDR3 loop spans 16 amino acids. This CDR3 is CASTQTKSGGTDTQYF. CDR3 DNA: TGCGCCAGCACCCAAACCAAAAGCGGGGGCACAGATACGCAGTATTTT.

This chain uses TRBV19 with TRBJ1-2; D is unclear. CDR1 and CDR2 (germline): LNHDA, SQIVND (reference sequence). Trimming shortened V by 5 bases and J by 6 bases, and 16 bases separated the two germline ends. This CDR3 has 14 residues. CDR3 protein: CASSSIGEMDGYTF. The CDR3 region has the DNA TGTGCCAGTAGTTCGATTGGAGAAATGGATGGCTACACCTTC.

Only one count was recorded for this clone. Other DNA sequences of this sample code for an identical CDR3. The chain is built from TRBV5-1 and TRBJ2-5, with D possibly TRBD2 on 5 matching bases. Germline V gives CDR1 SGHRS, CDR2 YFSETQ. Trimming pared 4 bases from V and 3 bases from J, leaving 10 bases between. This CDR3 is 13 amino acids long. CDR3 coding DNA: TGCGCCAGCAGCAGACGGGGAGAAGAGACCCAGTACTTC. This encodes CASSRRGEETQYF.

The rearrangement links TRBV7-9 to TRBJ1-4; TRBD1 is a possible D gene (5 bases). Trimming stripped 5 bases from V and 7 bases from J, with 17 bases between. In germline, CDR1 is SEHNR, CDR2 FQNEAQ (reference sequence). This CDR3 has 15 residues. Written as DNA, the CDR3 is TGTGCCAGCAGCCCTGGGACTCACGGCGGTGAAAAACTGTTTTTT. It specifies CASSPGTHGGEKLFF. The full variable domain, completed using reference TRBV7-9 and TRBJ1-4, is DTGVSQNPRHKITKRGQNVTFRCDPISEHNRLYWYRQTLGQGPEFLTYFQNEAQLEKSRLLSDRFSAERPKGSFSTLEIQRTEQGDSAMYLCASSPGTHGGEKLFFGSGTQLSVL.

CDR3 residues: CASSYLRGTEAFF. The CDR3 coding sequence is TGCGCCAGCAGCTACCTTCGGGGCACTGAAGCTTTCTTT. The chain combines TRBV5-1 with TRBJ1-1, with D unclear. Trimming shortened V by 3 bases and J by 4 bases, and 10 bases separated the two germline ends. Germline lookup yields CDR1 SGHRS and CDR2 YFSETQ. The CDR3 contains 13 residues.

The chain has TRBV5-1 and TRBJ1-4; a weak D match, TRBD1 (6 bases). V was cut by 4 bases and J by 6 bases, with 19 bases left in between. The CDR3 consists of 16 residues. The germline CDR1 and CDR2 sequences are SGHRS and YFSETQ. CDR3 sequence (DNA): TGCGCCAGCAGCAGGGGGGGGGACTCGGCGGATGAAAAACTGTTTTTT. The encoded protein is CASSRGGDSADEKLFF. The variable domain in full, completed from reference TRBV5-1 and TRBJ1-4, reads KAGVTQTPRYLIKTRGQQVTLSCSPISGHRSVSWYQQTPGQGLQFLFEYFSETQRNKGNFPGRFSGRQFSNSRSEMNVSTLELGDSALYLCASSRGGDSADEKLFFGSGTQLSVL.

In its sample, this clone was seen a few times. The chain combines TRBV27 with TRBJ1-1; the match to TRBD1 covers 8 bases. Per germline, CDR1 MNHEY and CDR2 SMNVEV (reference sequence). V dropped 6 bases and J dropped 1; count of bases not matched to a gene: 4. This CDR3 has 14 residues. CDR3 nucleotide sequence: TGTGCCAGCAGGATGGACAGGGCGAACACTGAAGCTTTCTTT. This translates into CASRMDRANTEAFF.

The gene calls are TRBV5-4 and TRBJ2-3; the D gene is possibly TRBD2 (6 bases). CDR1 and CDR2 from the germline V gene are SGHNT and YYREEE (reference sequence). The CDR3 runs to 17 residues. The germline V and J ends were trimmed by 4 bases and 7 bases, with 25 bases remaining between them. CDR3 sequence reads: CASSRGGSGETPYTQYF. CDR3 DNA: TGTGCCAGCAGCAGGGGTGGTTCGGGAGAAACCCCGTATACGCAGTATTTT.

The chain recombines TRBV5-1 with TRBJ2-7; 8 bases fit TRBD1. V trimming: 0 bases; J trimming: 5 bases; junction bases outside the gene matches: 4. The length of the CDR3 is 14 residues. Germline V gives CDR1 SGHRS, CDR2 YFSETQ. CDR3 amino acids: CASSLVQGANEQYF. The CDR3 region has the DNA TGCGCCAGCAGCTTGGTTCAGGGGGCGAACGAGCAGTACTTC.

This sequence joins TRBV6-5 and TRBJ2-3; weak D call: TRBD2 (5 bases). Germline V gene data show CDR1 as MNHEY and CDR2 as SVGAGI. This CDR3 is built from 13 residues. V was shortened by 7 bases and J by 6 bases, with 14 bases between the two germline ends. DNA for the CDR3: TGTGCCAGCACTGAAACGGGGTCCGATACGCAGTATTTT. Translation gives CASTETGSDTQYF.

The V call is TRBV5-6, the J call TRBJ2-5, with D possibly being TRBD1 (6 bases). CDR3 length equals 13 residues. V was clipped by 2 bases and J by 4 bases, with 9 bases between them. Looked up from germline, CDR1 is SGHDT and CDR2 is YYEEEE. The chain's CDR3 is CASSLPGAETQYF. The CDR3 coding sequence is TGTGCCAGCAGCTTACCAGGGGCAGAGACCCAGTACTTC.

This clone came up a few times. Germline is not matched at one junction end, which may reflect a read error. V and J are TRBV5-6 and TRBJ2-2; tentatively, D is TRBD1 (6 bases). Germline-derived CDR1 and CDR2 are SGHDT and YYEEEE. CDR3 length: 14 amino acids. This CDR3 reads CASSTQDSYRGAVF. The CDR3 nucleotides are TGTGCCAGTAGCACCCAGGACAGTTACCGGGGAGCTGTTTTT.

The V gene is TRBV7-6, the J gene TRBJ2-7; 11 bases map to TRBD2. The CDR3 extends over 17 amino acids. The junction had 8 bases not matched to a gene; V was cut back by 4 bases and J by 0 bases. CDR1 SGHVS and CDR2 FNYEAQ come from the germline V gene. CDR3 coding DNA: TGTGCCAGCAGCTCCCCATATAGCGGGAGGGCCTCCTACGAGCAGTACTTC. Translating it yields CASSSPYSGRASYEQYF.

V and J are TRBV27 and TRBJ1-4; TRBD1 is a possible D gene (6 bases). CDR3 length: 16 residues. Per the germline V gene, CDR1 is MNHEY and CDR2 is SMNVEV (reference sequence). V was pared by 4 bases and J by 3 bases, with 15 bases between. The CDR3 sequence is CASSSPSGAANEKLFF. Written as DNA, the CDR3 is TGTGCCAGCAGTTCCCCTTCAGGGGCCGCTAATGAAAAACTGTTTTTT.

The V and J genes are TRBV2 and TRBJ1-4; D may be TRBD1 (5 bases). The V gene lost 6 bases and the J gene lost 5 bases, with 13 bases spanning the gap. The CDR3 consists of 14 residues. CDR1 and CDR2 from the germline V gene are SNHLY and FYNNEI. This CDR3 reads CASRGQVRNEKLFF. The CDR3 region has the DNA TGTGCCAGCAGGGGGCAGGTACGGAATGAAAAACTGTTTTTT.

The chain has TRBV30 and TRBJ1-2, with D tentatively TRBD1 (6 bases). This CDR3 has 13 residues. V lost 2 bases and J 12 bases, leaving 19 bases between the germline ends. Looked up from germline, CDR1 is GTSNPN and CDR2 is SVGIG (reference sequence). This CDR3 is CAWSLTGFIRDTF. Written as DNA, the CDR3 is TGTGCCTGGAGTCTCACAGGGTTTATTAGAGACACCTTC.

This chain connects TRBV9 to TRBJ2-5; TRBD2 matches at 8 bases. The length of the CDR3 is 15 residues. The V gene's germline CDR1 is SGDLS and CDR2 YYNGEE. V lost 0 bases, J lost 5 bases, and 6 bases stayed unmatched. CDR3 in amino acids: CASSVVGSGVETQYF. CDR3 in DNA: TGTGCCAGCAGCGTAGTTGGTAGCGGGGTGGAGACCCAGTACTTC.

This chain links TRBV11-2 with TRBJ2-3; 12 bases fit TRBD2. V lost 6 bases and J lost 5; bases outside the gene matches: 9. This CDR3 is 16 amino acids long. The germline CDR1 and CDR2 sequences are SGHAT and FQNNGV. The DNA for the CDR3 is TGTGCCAGCAGACAAGGACTAGCGGGACCCATAGATACGCAGTATTTT. Amino acids: CASRQGLAGPIDTQYF.

The V gene is TRBV27, the J gene TRBJ1-2, with 7 bases fitting TRBD1. CDR3 length: 13 residues. J lost 5 bases, V lost 6 bases, and 6 bases had no gene match. Germline V gene lookup returns CDR1 MNHEY and CDR2 SMNVEV (reference sequence). The DNA for the CDR3 is TGTGCCAGCAGCCCGACAGGGAGGTATGGCTACACCTTC. Translated: CASSPTGRYGYTF.

This chain uses TRBV10-2 with TRBJ2-7; D might be TRBD2 (5 bases). The CDR3 contains 14 residues. Deletions cut 3 bases from V and 0 bases from J, with 9 bases between. Germline CDR1 is WSHSY and CDR2 is SAAADI. The CDR3 DNA is TGCGCCAGCAGTGAATCGGGGAACTCCTACGAGCAGTACTTC. Residues: CASSESGNSYEQYF.

The rearrangement joins TRBV19 to TRBJ1-4; weak D call: TRBD1 (6 bases). The CDR3 totals 15 residues. Germline V CDR1 and CDR2: LNHDA, SQIVND (reference sequence). V lost 5 bases and J 4 bases, leaving 14 bases between the germline ends. The CDR3 DNA reads as TGTGCCAGTAGTTCCTCCGGGACAATTAATGAAAAACTGTTTTTT. Translating gives CASSSSGTINEKLFF.

With regard to this clone: The identical CDR3 is also encoded by other nucleotide sequences in the sample. The J gene is TRBJ1-6, the V gene TRBV30, with D possibly TRBD1 on 6 matching bases. This CDR3 has 13 amino acids. V gave up 3 bases and J gave up 5 bases, with 8 bases separating them. Germline CDR1 and CDR2: GTSNPN and SVGIG (reference sequence). CDR3 region: CAWSAGDNSPLHF. The CDR3 nucleotides read TGTGCCTGGAGCGCAGGGGATAATTCACCCCTCCACTTT.

The chain couples TRBV7-6 to TRBJ2-3; no clear D. CDR3 length: 13 amino acids. Deletions cut 4 bases from V and 0 bases from J, with 5 bases between. Germline lookup yields CDR1 SGHVS and CDR2 FNYEAQ. The CDR3 reads CASSSPSTDTQYF. CDR3 DNA sequence: TGTGCCAGCAGCTCCCCTAGCACAGATACGCAGTATTTT.

The chain has TRBV6-1 and TRBJ1-5; perhaps TRBD1 as D (5 bases). V was cut by 4 bases and J by 4 bases, with 14 bases left in between. The length of the CDR3 is 15 residues. Germline V gives CDR1 MNHNS, CDR2 SASEGT. In DNA form, the CDR3 reads TGTGCCAGCAGTGCTACCAGACAGCAGAATCAGCCCCAGCATTTT. Residues: CASSATRQQNQPQHF.

The chain links TRBV7-9 to TRBJ2-1, with 12 positions matching TRBD1. CDR3 length: 15 residues. After removal of 3 bases from V and 4 bases from J, the junction contained 1 base not matched to a gene. Germline loops: CDR1 SEHNR, CDR2 FQNEAQ (reference sequence). CDR3: CASSLGQGAYNEQFF. CDR3 DNA: TGTGCCAGCAGCTTGGGACAGGGGGCATACAATGAGCAGTTCTTC.

V gene TRBV2 combines with J gene TRBJ2-1; 11 bases are a match to TRBD2. Germline values: CDR1 SNHLY, CDR2 FYNNEI. CDR3 length equals 18 residues. The J segment lost 1 base and the V segment lost 6 bases, leaving 11 bases of the junction unmatched. CDR3 in amino acids: CASSDGTSGPRSYNEQFF. The CDR3 DNA reads TGTGCCAGCAGCGACGGGACTAGCGGACCCAGGTCCTACAATGAGCAGTTCTTC.

This rearrangement joins TRBV6-5 to TRBJ1-2; a possible D gene is TRBD1 (5 bases). Germline V CDR1 and CDR2: MNHEY, SVGAGI. With 5 bases removed from V and 3 bases from J, the gap between germline ends came to 16 bases. This CDR3 is 15 amino acids long. The CDR3 sequence: CASSPRGGAYYGYTF. Here the CDR3 DNA reads TGTGCCAGCAGTCCCCGAGGAGGGGCTTACTATGGCTACACCTTC.

A remark on this clone: Relative to the germline gene, one junction end is altered; a read error may explain this. The chain combines TRBV6-1 with TRBJ2-5; 9 nucleotides align to TRBD1. Per the germline V gene, CDR1 is MNHNS and CDR2 is SASEGT. This CDR3 region has 13 residues. The CDR3 is CAGSDRGAQTQYF. In nucleotides, the CDR3 is TGTGCCGGCAGTGACAGGGGGGCTCAGACCCAGTACTTC.

This chain connects TRBV10-3 to TRBJ2-4; 7 nucleotides agree with TRBD1. Per the germline V gene, CDR1 is ENHRY and CDR2 is SYGVKD. V was pared by 0 bases and J by 5 bases, with 7 bases of the junction left unmatched. CDR3 length equals 16 residues. CDR3 sequence (DNA): TGTGCCATCAGTGAGTCGGTGACAGGGTCACAAAACATTCAGTACTTC. It codes for CAISESVTGSQNIQYF.